This TCR beta chain stems from a study of shared clonotypes between healthy human individuals. For the study at large: Per-donor plates numbered three CD4 naive, three CD4 memory, two CD8 naive and one CD8 memory.

Study-wide points: Sequencing depth was expected to influence donor clonotype sharing.

In the authors' workflow: Junction-only immunoSEQ data arrived without quality scores, meaning filtering differed. Libraries were prepared by immunoSEQ multiplex PCR; TCRdb keeps only in-frame clonotypes and omits some of them. V and J calls and clone size come straight from that table; D and trimming were deduced from the DNA. Here the sample spans 2 million to 3 million clones, roughly 93% being singletons. Details on this clone: What it binds is not known.

The CDR3 length is 16 residues. V was pared by 1 base and J by 3 bases, with 5 bases of the junction left unmatched. CDR1 and CDR2 (germline): SNHLY, FYNNEI. The receptor was derived from a young man in good health. Some clones in this sample may be carry-over from other donors' samples. The chain recombines TRBV2 with TRBJ2-2; 7 nucleotides match TRBD1. Sample: naive CD4+ T cells from PBMCs. Subset in this sample: CD45RA+ positively selected. In nucleotides, the CDR3 is TGTGCCAGCAGTGAAGAGGGACAGATTTACACCGGGGAGCTGTTTTTT. It encodes CASSEEGQIYTGELFF.